This paragraph reports one T cell receptor (beta chain). The source of the sample is a study of blood T cell repertoires in COVID-19. For the study at large: Sites in the United States, Italy and Spain provided acute and convalescent COVID-19 samples. Sample material is recorded as cDNA or gDNA derived from T cells, B-cell-depleted T cells, or PBMCs.

This CDR3 spans 13 amino acids. The ends lost 8 bases at V and 6 bases at J; junction bases unmatched: 6. In germline, CDR1 is KGHDR, CDR2 SFDVKD. In the original workflow: How many nucleated cells were present was estimated from reference gene primer amplification. TCRdb's table, derived via immunoSEQ multiplex PCR, lists solely in-frame clones and lacks some. That table is the source of V, J and clone size, and D and trimming were worked out from the DNA. Seen here are about 160,000 clones, 80% to 90% observed once, and the top ten hold roughly 4%. This TCR was sampled from a woman aged 70-85 years with acute or convalescent COVID-19. The sequencing sample was made of peripheral blood. The chain links TRBV24-1 to TRBJ2-1, with 7 bases that match TRBD2. The CDR3 region has the DNA TGTGCCACCACATCAGGGAGGGGCAATGAGCAGTTCTTC. Translated, it gives CATTSGRGNEQFF.